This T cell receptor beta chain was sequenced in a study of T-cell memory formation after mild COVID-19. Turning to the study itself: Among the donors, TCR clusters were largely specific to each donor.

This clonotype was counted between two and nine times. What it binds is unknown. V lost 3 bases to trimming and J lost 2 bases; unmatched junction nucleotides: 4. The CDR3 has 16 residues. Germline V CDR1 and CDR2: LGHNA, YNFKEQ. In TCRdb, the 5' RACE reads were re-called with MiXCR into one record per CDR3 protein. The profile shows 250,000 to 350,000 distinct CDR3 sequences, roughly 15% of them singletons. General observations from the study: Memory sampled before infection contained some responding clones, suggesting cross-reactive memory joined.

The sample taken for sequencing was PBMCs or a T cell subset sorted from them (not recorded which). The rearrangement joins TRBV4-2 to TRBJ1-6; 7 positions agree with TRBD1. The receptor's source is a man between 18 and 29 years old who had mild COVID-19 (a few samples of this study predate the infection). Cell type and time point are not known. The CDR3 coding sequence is TGTGCCAGCAGCCAGGGCAGGGGGGCCTATAATTCACCCCTCCACTTT. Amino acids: CASSQGRGAYNSPLHF.